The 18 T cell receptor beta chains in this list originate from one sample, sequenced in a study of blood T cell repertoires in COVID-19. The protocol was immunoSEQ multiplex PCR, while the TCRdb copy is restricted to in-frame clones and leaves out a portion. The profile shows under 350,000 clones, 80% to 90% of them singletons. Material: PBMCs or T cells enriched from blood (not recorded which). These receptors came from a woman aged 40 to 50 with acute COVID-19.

CDR3 DNA sequence: TGCGCCAGCAGCTATCAGGGGGCGCTTAATGAAAAACTGTTTTTT. Encoded protein: CASSYQGALNEKLFF. V usage is TRBV5-1 and J usage is TRBJ1-4, with 8 nucleotides matching TRBD1. This CDR3 has 15 amino acids. V trimming: 3 bases; J trimming: 4 bases; junction bases outside the gene matches: 5. Germline CDR1 reads SGHRS; CDR2 reads YFSETQ.

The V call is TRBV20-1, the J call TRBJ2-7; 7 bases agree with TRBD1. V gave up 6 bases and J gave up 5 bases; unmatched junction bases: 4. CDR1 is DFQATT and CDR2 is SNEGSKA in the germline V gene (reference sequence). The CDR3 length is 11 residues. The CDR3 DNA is TGCAGTGCCCGACAGGGAGACGAGCAGTACTTC. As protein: CSARQGDEQYF.

The CDR3 sequence is CATRPRAGGYEQYF. The CDR3 DNA is TGTGCCACCAGACCTCGAGCGGGGGGGTACGAGCAGTACTTC. The chain has TRBV6-6 and TRBJ2-7, with TRBD2 identical over 10 bases. V lost 10 bases, J lost 4 bases, and 10 bases stayed unmatched. Germline V CDR1 and CDR2: MNHNY, SVGAGI (reference sequence). CDR3 length: 14 amino acids.

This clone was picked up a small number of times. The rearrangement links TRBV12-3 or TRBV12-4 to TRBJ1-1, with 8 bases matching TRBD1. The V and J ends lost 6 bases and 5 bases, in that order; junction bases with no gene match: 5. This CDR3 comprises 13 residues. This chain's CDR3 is CASRATGVTEAFF. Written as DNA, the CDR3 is TGTGCCAGCAGGGCGACAGGGGTGACTGAAGCTTTCTTT.

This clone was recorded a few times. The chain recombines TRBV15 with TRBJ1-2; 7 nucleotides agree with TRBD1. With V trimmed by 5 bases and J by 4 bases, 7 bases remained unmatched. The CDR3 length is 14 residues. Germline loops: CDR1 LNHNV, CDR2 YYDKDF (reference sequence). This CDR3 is CATSERDSLYGYTF. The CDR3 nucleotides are TGTGCCACCAGCGAACGGGACAGCCTCTATGGCTACACCTTC.

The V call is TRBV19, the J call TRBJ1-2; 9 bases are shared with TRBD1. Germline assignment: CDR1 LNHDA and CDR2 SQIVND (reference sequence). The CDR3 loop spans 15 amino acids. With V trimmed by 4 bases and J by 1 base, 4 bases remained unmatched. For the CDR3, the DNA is TGTGCCAGTAGTACCCTGACAGGGGGTAACTATGGCTACACCTTC. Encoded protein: CASSTLTGGNYGYTF.

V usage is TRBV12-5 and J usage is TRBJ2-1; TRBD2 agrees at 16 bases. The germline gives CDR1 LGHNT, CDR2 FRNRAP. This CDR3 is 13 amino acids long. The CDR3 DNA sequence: TGTGCCCTGGGACTAGCGGGGGGGCTTGAGCAGTTCTTC. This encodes CALGLAGGLEQFF. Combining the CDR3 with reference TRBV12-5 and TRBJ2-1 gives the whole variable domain DARVTQTPRHKVTEMGQEVTMRCQPILGHNTVFWYRQTMMQGLELLAYFRNRAPLDDSGMPKDRFSAEMPDATLATLKIQPSEPRDSAVYFCALGLAGGLEQFFGPGTRLTVL.

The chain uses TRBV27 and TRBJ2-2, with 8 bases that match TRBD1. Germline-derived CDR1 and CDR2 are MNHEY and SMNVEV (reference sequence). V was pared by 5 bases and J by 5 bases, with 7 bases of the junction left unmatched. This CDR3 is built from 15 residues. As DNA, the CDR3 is TGTGCCAGCAGTCCACCCTGGACAGGGACCGGGGAGCTGTTTTTT. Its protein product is CASSPPWTGTGELFF.

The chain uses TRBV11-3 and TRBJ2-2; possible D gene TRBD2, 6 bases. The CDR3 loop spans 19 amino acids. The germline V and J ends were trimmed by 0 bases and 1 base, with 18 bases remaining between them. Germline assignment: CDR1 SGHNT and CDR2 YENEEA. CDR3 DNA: TGTGCCAGCAGCTTAGATCCCGGGCTGGGGGGAGTGAACACCGGGGAGCTGTTTTTT. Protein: CASSLDPGLGGVNTGELFF.

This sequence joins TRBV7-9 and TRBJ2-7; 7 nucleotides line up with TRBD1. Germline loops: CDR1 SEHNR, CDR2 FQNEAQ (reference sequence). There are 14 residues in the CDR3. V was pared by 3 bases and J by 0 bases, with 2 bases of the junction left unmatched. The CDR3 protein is CASSLDRISYEQYF. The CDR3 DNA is TGTGCCAGCAGCTTGGACAGGATCTCCTACGAGCAGTACTTC.

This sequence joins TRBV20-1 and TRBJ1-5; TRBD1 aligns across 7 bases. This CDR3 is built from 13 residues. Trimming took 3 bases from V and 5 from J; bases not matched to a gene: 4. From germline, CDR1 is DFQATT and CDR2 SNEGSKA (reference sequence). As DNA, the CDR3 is TGCAGTGCTAGTTTAACAGGGGATCAGCCCCAGCATTTT. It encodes CSASLTGDQPQHF.

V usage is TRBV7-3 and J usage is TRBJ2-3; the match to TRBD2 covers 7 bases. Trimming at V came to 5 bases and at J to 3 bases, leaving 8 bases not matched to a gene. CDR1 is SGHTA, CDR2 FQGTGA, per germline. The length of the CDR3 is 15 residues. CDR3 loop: CASSPTGTTTDTQYF. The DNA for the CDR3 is TGTGCCAGCAGCCCGACCGGGACTACTACAGATACGCAGTATTTT.

CDR3 coding DNA: TGCACCAGCAGCCAACCTTCGGACAGTTTCTCTGGAAACACCATATATTTT. It specifies CTSSQPSDSFSGNTIYF. This chain connects TRBV1 to TRBJ1-3; TRBD1, the table's D call, was not compared with the DNA. TRBV1 is noted as a pseudogene. The CDR3 consists of 17 residues.

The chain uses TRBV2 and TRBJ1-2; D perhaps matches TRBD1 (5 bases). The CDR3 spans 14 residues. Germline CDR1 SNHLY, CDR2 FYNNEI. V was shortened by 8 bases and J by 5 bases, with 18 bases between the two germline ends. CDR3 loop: CASGSGPLGYGYTF. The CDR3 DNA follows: TGTGCCAGCGGATCAGGGCCCCTAGGGTATGGCTACACCTTC. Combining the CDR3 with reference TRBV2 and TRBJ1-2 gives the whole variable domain EPEVTQTPSHQVTQMGQEVILRCVPISNHLYFYWYRQILGQKVEFLVSFYNNEISEKSEIFDDQFSVERPDGSNFTLKIRSTKLEDSAMYFCASGSGPLGYGYTFGSGTRLTVV.

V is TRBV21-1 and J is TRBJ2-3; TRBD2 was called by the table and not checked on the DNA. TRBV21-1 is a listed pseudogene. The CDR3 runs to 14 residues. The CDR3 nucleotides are TGTGCCAGCAGCCAAAAGGAGGCCACAGATACGCAGTATTTT. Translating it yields CASSQKEATDTQYF.

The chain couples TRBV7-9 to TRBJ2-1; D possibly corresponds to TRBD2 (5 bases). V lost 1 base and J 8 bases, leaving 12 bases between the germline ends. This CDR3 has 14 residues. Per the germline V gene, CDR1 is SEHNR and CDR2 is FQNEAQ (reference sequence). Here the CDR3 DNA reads TGTGCCAGCAGCTTAGGGGTGGGGAGCGATGAGCAGTTCTTC. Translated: CASSLGVGSDEQFF.

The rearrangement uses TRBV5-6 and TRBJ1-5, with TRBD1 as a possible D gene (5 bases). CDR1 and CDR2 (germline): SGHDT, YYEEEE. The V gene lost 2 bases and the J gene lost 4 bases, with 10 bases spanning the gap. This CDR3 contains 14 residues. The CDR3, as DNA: TGTGCCAGCAGCTTTTTTCGGGGGAATCAGCCCCAGCATTTT. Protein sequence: CASSFFRGNQPQHF.

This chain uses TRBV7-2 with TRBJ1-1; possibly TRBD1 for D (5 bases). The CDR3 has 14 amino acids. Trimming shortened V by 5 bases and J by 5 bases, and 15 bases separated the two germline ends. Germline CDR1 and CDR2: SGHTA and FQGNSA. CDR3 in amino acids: CASSPQTVRTEAFF. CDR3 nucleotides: TGTGCCAGCAGCCCCCAGACAGTTCGGACTGAAGCTTTCTTT.